Presented here are 26 T cell receptor beta chains from one specimen sequenced in a study of T cells in women clearing cervical HPV infection. Sequencing used immunoSEQ multiplex PCR; TCRdb keeps in-frame clones, though not all of them. The sample totals about 33,000 clones. Sequenced material: blood buffy coat. The receptors derive from a woman aged 18 to 75 with a cervical HPV16 infection that either progressed to CIN3+ or cleared (not recorded which).

As for this clone: Read coverage stops 3 residues before the CDR3 terminus; the germline J gene supplies the remainder. The gene calls are TRBV6-1 and TRBJ2-3; 7 bases align to TRBD1. Looked up from germline, CDR1 is MNHNS and CDR2 is SASEGT. J was trimmed by 0 bases and V by 1 base; bases with no gene match: 7. This CDR3 is built from 17 residues. CDR3 loop: CASSEVGSRGSTDTQYF. CDR3 DNA (partial): TGTGCCAGCAGTGAAGTGGGTAGCAGGGGGAGCACAGATACG.

A remark on this clone: The read ends 3 residues before the CDR3 terminus; that terminus is restored from the germline J gene. The chain combines TRBV6-2 or TRBV6-3 with TRBJ2-5; D gene ambiguous. Per the germline V gene, CDR1 is MNHEY and CDR2 is SVGEGT. The CDR3 sequence is 11 residues long. V shed 7 bases and J shed 4 bases, with 7 bases lying between them. CDR3 amino acids: CASIYGETQYF. The covered CDR3 bases are TGTGCCAGCATCTACGGAGAGACC.

A note on this clone: Read coverage stops 3 residues before the CDR3 terminus; the germline J gene supplies the remainder. This chain joins TRBV7-6 and TRBJ2-3; TRBD1 is a possible D gene (5 bases). Germline CDR1 SGHVS, CDR2 FNYEAQ. The V gene lost 5 bases and the J gene lost 2 bases, with 14 bases spanning the gap. This CDR3 is built from 15 residues. CDR3 DNA, as far as it was read: TGTGCCAGCAGCCCCTGGGGCAGGGACACAGATACG. Encoded protein: CASSPWGRDTDT. The entire CDR3 is CASSPWGRDTDTQYF.

Points on this clone: Read data end 3 residues before the CDR3 end; the end is taken from the germline J gene. The chain employs TRBV20-1 and TRBJ1-5, with 8 nucleotides matching TRBD1. Germline lookup yields CDR1 DFQATT and CDR2 SNEGSKA (reference sequence). The CDR3 extends over 14 amino acids. V was pared by 5 bases and J by 3 bases, with 6 bases of the junction left unmatched. The CDR3 loop is CSAVDRAPNQPQHF. The part of the CDR3 DNA that was read is TGCAGTGCTGTGGACAGGGCCCCCAATCAGCCC.

Concerning this clone: The read halts 3 residues ahead of the CDR3 end, with the missing end drawn from the germline J gene. This rearrangement joins TRBV6-4 to TRBJ2-3, with TRBD2 identical over 7 bases. V lost 0 bases, J lost 6 bases, and 0 bases stayed unmatched. Looked up from germline, CDR1 is MRHNA and CDR2 is SNTAGT. This CDR3 region has 13 residues. The CDR3 loop is CASSDSTSDTQYF. The CDR3 bases that were read are TGTGCCAGCAGTGACTCGACTAGCGATACG.

A remark on this clone: Sequencing ends 3 residues short of the CDR3 end; the germline J gene provides the rest. The genes are TRBV19 and TRBJ2-2; possibly TRBD1 for D (5 bases). The CDR3 extends over 12 amino acids. The germline gives CDR1 LNHDA, CDR2 SQIVND (reference sequence). V was shortened by 8 bases and J by 8 bases, with 12 bases between the two germline ends. CDR3 DNA, as far as it was read: TGTGCCAGTTCACACAGGCGAGGGGAG. Translating it yields CASSHRRGE. The full-length CDR3 reads as CASSHRRGELFF. The full variable domain, rest sourced from reference TRBV19 and TRBJ2-2, is DGGITQSPKYLFRKEGQNVTLSCEQNLNHDAMYWYRQDPGQGLRLIYYSQIVNDFQKGDIAEGYSVSREKKESFPLTVTSAQKNPTAFYLCASSHRRGELFFGEGSRLTVL.

With regard to this clone: The CDR3 end is not reached by the read, which stops 3 residues before it; the germline J gene fills it in. The rearrangement links TRBV10-1 to TRBJ1-5; 8 bases are a match to TRBD1. Germline trimming cut 11 bases from V and 8 bases from J; bases unmatched to any gene: 14. CDR1 WNHNN and CDR2 SYGVQD come from the germline V gene (reference sequence). This CDR3 has 14 residues. The CDR3 here is CAGNGGQAGKPQHF. The sequenced part of the CDR3 DNA is TGCGCCGGCAATGGGGGACAGGCCGGCAAGCCC.

Concerning this clone: The read finishes 3 residues shy of the CDR3 end, and the germline J gene is used to complete it. The chain employs TRBV7-2 and TRBJ1-3; D not certain. Trimming shortened V by 2 bases and J by 4 bases, and 6 bases separated the two germline ends. The CDR3 runs 13 residues. The germline CDR1 and CDR2 sequences are SGHTA and FQGNSA. CDR3 residues: CASSLLQGNTIYF. The part of the CDR3 DNA that was read is TGTGCCAGCAGCTTATTACAGGGAAACACC.

Note on this clone: The sequenced fragment ends 3 residues before the CDR3 boundary, so the rest is inferred from the germline J gene. The chain couples TRBV2 to TRBJ2-5, with TRBD2 matching 8 bases. The CDR3 has 16 amino acids. The trim removed 3 bases at V and 5 bases at J, leaving 11 bases unmatched. In germline, CDR1 is SNHLY, CDR2 FYNNEI. The CDR3 loop reads CASSESGGSRGETQYF. The sequenced part of the CDR3 DNA is TGTGCCAGCAGTGAGAGCGGGGGATCCCGGGGGGAGACC.

Details on this clone: The sequence runs out 3 residues before the end of the CDR3; the remainder is reconstructed from the germline J gene. V is TRBV20-1 and J is TRBJ1-6; no reliable D call. Germline CDR1 is DFQATT and CDR2 is SNEGSKA (reference sequence). V was clipped by 3 bases and J by 9 bases, with 18 bases between them. The CDR3 consists of 15 residues. The CDR3 spells CSARSTVALISPLHF. CDR3 DNA, as far as it was read: TGCAGTGCTAGGTCAACAGTCGCTTTAATTTCACCC.

Remarks on this clone: The read stops 3 residues short of the end of the CDR3; the missing end is completed from the germline J gene. The V call is TRBV6-4, the J call TRBJ1-6, with 10 bases aligning to TRBD1. The germline V gene has CDR1 MRHNA and CDR2 SNTAGT. CDR3 size: 16 residues. The trim removed 2 bases at V and 8 bases at J, leaving 6 bases unmatched. The CDR3 loop is CASSDPGQGRDSPLHF. CDR3 bases read: TGTGCCAGCAGTGACCCGGGACAGGGGCGGGATTCACCC.

Comment on this clone: The CDR3 end falls 3 residues outside the read, so it is completed with the germline J gene. The rearrangement links TRBV7-2 to TRBJ2-3; TRBD2 might be the D (5 bases). The CDR3 sequence is 15 residues long. Looked up from germline, CDR1 is SGHTA and CDR2 is FQGNSA. Deletions cut 6 bases from V and 1 base from J, with 14 bases between. This CDR3 is CASSWKSGRTDTQYF. CDR3 DNA, as far as it was read: TGTGCCAGCAGTTGGAAGAGCGGACGCACAGATACG.

A remark on this clone: With the read ending 3 residues before the CDR3 end, the germline J gene is used to fill in that end. The chain uses TRBV5-4 and TRBJ2-7; tentatively, D is TRBD1 (6 bases). Germline V gene lookup returns CDR1 SGHNT and CDR2 YYREEE (reference sequence). Deletions cut 5 bases from V and 0 bases from J, with 12 bases between. The CDR3 extends over 14 amino acids. The CDR3 protein is CASSSTGNSYEQYF. The CDR3 DNA, read in part, is TGTGCCAGCAGTTCGACAGGCAACTCCTACGAG.

With regard to this clone: The sequence runs out 3 residues before the end of the CDR3; the remainder is reconstructed from the germline J gene. The gene calls are TRBV12-3 or TRBV12-4 and TRBJ2-5; 14 bases match TRBD2. J gave up 4 bases and V 5 bases, and 3 bases lay outside the gene matches. The CDR3 consists of 15 residues. The part of the CDR3 DNA that was read is TGTGCCAGCAGTACGGGACTAGCGGGGGTAGAGACC. Protein sequence: CASSTGLAGVET. In full, the CDR3 reads CASSTGLAGVETQYF.

With regard to this clone: The read terminates 3 residues ahead of where the CDR3 ends, so the germline J gene completes it. This rearrangement joins TRBV5-4 to TRBJ1-6; the D gene is possibly TRBD1 (6 bases). The length of the CDR3 is 14 residues. Per germline, CDR1 SGHNT and CDR2 YYREEE (reference sequence). CDR3 bases read: TGTGCCAGCAGCTATCAACTCCTACAGGGTCCC. Translated: CASSYQLLQGP. The entire CDR3 protein is CASSYQLLQGPLHF.

Concerning this clone: The read terminates 3 residues ahead of where the CDR3 ends, so the germline J gene completes it. The genes are TRBV5-1 and TRBJ1-4; 9 bases line up with TRBD1. CDR3 length equals 19 residues. V gave up 0 bases and J gave up 6 bases; unmatched junction bases: 15. Germline CDR1 is SGHRS and CDR2 is YFSETQ. CDR3 protein: CASSLEDRGWSLGDEKLFF. CDR3 DNA, as far as it was read: TGCGCCAGCAGCTTGGAGGACAGGGGTTGGTCTCTAGGAGATGAAAAA.

About this clone itself: The sequenced fragment ends 3 residues before the CDR3 boundary, so the rest is inferred from the germline J gene. This chain connects TRBV7-9 to TRBJ2-3; D uncertain. Germline V gives CDR1 SEHNR, CDR2 FQNEAQ (reference sequence). The CDR3 length is 13 residues. The sequenced CDR3 bases are TGTGCCAGCAGCTTAGCGACATTGGAGACG. This sequence encodes CASSLATLET. The full CDR3 sequence reads CASSLATLETQYF. Supplemented by reference TRBV7-9 and TRBJ2-3, the full variable domain reads DTGVSQNPRHKITKRGQNVTFRCDPISEHNRLYWYRQTLGQGPEFLTYFQNEAQLEKSRLLSDRFSAERPKGSFSTLEIQRTEQGDSAMYLCASSLATLETQYFGPGTRLTVL.

Comments on this clone: The read gets to within 3 residues of the CDR3 end, and the germline J gene fills in the rest. V gene TRBV7-2 combines with J gene TRBJ2-5; D uncertain. V was clipped by 2 bases and J by 1 base, with 8 bases between them. The CDR3 is 14 amino acids. Germline loops: CDR1 SGHTA, CDR2 FQGNSA. The CDR3 bases that were read are TGTGCCAGCAGCTTATTCGTCAGCCAAGAGACC. Amino acid sequence: CASSLFVSQET. The full CDR3 is CASSLFVSQETQYF.

As regards this clone: The DNA ends 3 residues before the CDR3 does, and the rest of the CDR3 is filled in from the germline J gene. The chain has TRBV28 and TRBJ2-3, with unresolved D. Trimming stripped 7 bases from V and 2 bases from J, with 7 bases between. This CDR3 spans 12 amino acids. CDR1 MDHEN and CDR2 SYDVKM come from the germline V gene. Incomplete CDR3 DNA: TGTGCCAGCACCAGATTCACAGATACG. Its protein is CASTRFTDT. The whole CDR3 is CASTRFTDTQYF.

Notes on this clone: The CDR3 extends 3 residues past the end of the read, so its final part is completed from the germline J gene. The J gene is TRBJ2-1, the V gene TRBV10-3, with 11 nucleotides matching TRBD2. V was pared by 5 bases and J by 7 bases, with 4 bases of the junction left unmatched. Germline CDR1 is ENHRY and CDR2 is SYGVKD. The CDR3 has 14 amino acids. This CDR3 is CAISLAGGPNEQFF. CDR3 DNA, as far as it was read: TGTGCCATCAGTCTAGCGGGGGGACCTAATGAG.

Details on this clone: Read sequence stops 3 residues before the CDR3 end, and the germline J gene provides the missing end. The V gene is TRBV3-1 (or the pseudogene TRBV3-2), the J gene TRBJ2-4, with D perhaps TRBD2 (6 bases). Germline assignment: CDR1 LGHDT and CDR2 YNNKEL (reference sequence). The CDR3 length is 12 residues. The CDR3: CASSQVTGVQYF. The DNA read from the CDR3 is TGTGCCAGCAGCCAAGTGACGGGGGTT.

Details on this clone: With the read ending 3 residues before the CDR3 end, the germline J gene is used to fill in that end. The chain links TRBV10-3 to TRBJ2-5; 8 bases align to TRBD1. Germline V gene lookup returns CDR1 ENHRY and CDR2 SYGVKD. The CDR3 is 14 amino acids. The junction had 6 bases not matched to a gene; V was cut back by 4 bases and J by 5 bases. The CDR3 sequence: CAISGDRRGETQYF. The sequenced part of the CDR3 DNA is TGTGCCATCAGTGGGGACAGGAGGGGTGAGACC.

On this clone itself: The sequenced fragment ends 3 residues before the CDR3 boundary, so the rest is inferred from the germline J gene. The rearrangement uses TRBV2 and TRBJ1-2; D unresolved. The CDR3 has 12 residues. Germline assignment: CDR1 SNHLY and CDR2 FYNNEI. CDR3 amino acids: CASSDRALGYTF. The CDR3 bases that were read are TGTGCCAGCAGTGATAGGGCTTTGGGC.

CDR3: CASSPSGRGGLDAQYF. The part of the CDR3 DNA that was read is TGTGCCAGTAGTCCCAGTGGGCGGGGGGGCTTGGATGCG. This rearrangement joins TRBV19 to TRBJ2-3; TRBD2 agrees at 9 bases. The read halts 3 residues ahead of the CDR3 end, with the missing end drawn from the germline J gene. CDR3 length: 16 residues. Germline CDR1 is LNHDA and CDR2 is SQIVND (reference sequence).

The DNA read from the CDR3 is TGCAGTGCTTGCCAGGGGAAGGCTGAA. The encoded protein is CSACQGKAE. The entire CDR3 sequence reads CSACQGKAEAFF. J is TRBJ1-1 and V is TRBV20-1; tentatively, D is TRBD1 (6 bases). Read coverage stops 3 residues before the CDR3 terminus; the germline J gene supplies the remainder. This CDR3 has 12 amino acids. Trimming shortened V by 5 bases and J by 6 bases, and 13 bases separated the two germline ends. Germline CDR1 is DFQATT and CDR2 is SNEGSKA (reference sequence).

Worth noting for this clone: The CDR3 extends 3 residues past the end of the read, so its final part is completed from the germline J gene. This chain links TRBV5-1 with TRBJ2-3; possibly TRBD2 for D (6 bases). Germline lookup yields CDR1 SGHRS and CDR2 YFSETQ. The CDR3 spans 15 residues. Trimming stripped 5 bases from V and 2 bases from J, with 15 bases between. This CDR3 reads CASSLGSGHTDTQYF. The sequenced CDR3 bases are TGCGCCAGCAGTCTAGGTAGCGGACACACAGATACG.